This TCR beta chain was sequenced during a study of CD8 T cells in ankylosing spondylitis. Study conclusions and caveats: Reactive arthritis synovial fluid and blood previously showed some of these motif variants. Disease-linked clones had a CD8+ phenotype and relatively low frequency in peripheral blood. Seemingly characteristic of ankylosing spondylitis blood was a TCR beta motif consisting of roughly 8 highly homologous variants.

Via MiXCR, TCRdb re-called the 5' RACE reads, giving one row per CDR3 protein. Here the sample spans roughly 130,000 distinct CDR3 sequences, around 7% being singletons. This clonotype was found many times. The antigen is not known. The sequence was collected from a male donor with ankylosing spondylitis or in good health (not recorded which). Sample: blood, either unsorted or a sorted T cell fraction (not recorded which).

The CDR3 DNA is TGTGCCAGCAGCTTAGCTCCCCTAGCGGGAGCCATATACAATGAGCAGTTCTTC. This gives the protein CASSLAPLAGAIYNEQFF. The chain is built from TRBV7-2 and TRBJ2-1; 10 positions agree with TRBD2. The CDR3 length is 18 residues. Per the germline V gene, CDR1 is SGHTA and CDR2 is FQGNSA. V was pared by 0 bases and J by 4 bases, with 9 bases of the junction left unmatched. Filled out from reference TRBV7-2 and TRBJ2-1, the complete variable domain reads GAGVSQSPSNKVTEKGKDVELRCDPISGHTALYWYRQSLGQGLEFLIYFQGNSAPDKSGLPSDRFSAERTGGSVSTLTIQRTQQEDSAVYLCASSLAPLAGAIYNEQFFGPGTRLTVL.